This T cell receptor (beta chain) was captured in a study of cytomegalovirus exposure and HLA in healthy donors. General study points: It was confirmed in vitro that a few of the CMV-associated chains were specific for CMV antigens. Cytomegalovirus-associated status was assigned to about 160 TCR beta chains.

CDR1 and CDR2 (germline): SGHVS, FNYEAQ. The CDR3 contains 14 residues. Trimming took 5 bases from V and 4 from J; bases not matched to a gene: 6. To note about this clone: Its antigen is unknown.

Clones were read by immunoSEQ multiplex PCR, and TCRdb kept only the in-frame ones, dropping some. The repertoire holds under 200,000 clones, with approximately 96% as singletons. It was the approximately 120-subject validation cohort, separate from the approximately 680-subject first cohort, to which the donors belonged. The receptor's source is a woman under 30 in good health and CMV-seronegative. The chain is built from TRBV7-6 and TRBJ1-2, with 8 nucleotides matching TRBD1. Sample: PBMCs. CDR3 bases: TGTGCCAGCAGCCCCGCAGGGGGCATCTATGGCTACACCTTC. This sequence encodes CASSPAGGIYGYTF.